Given below is one T cell receptor (beta chain) in context. The record originates from a study of T-cell memory formation after mild COVID-19. Across the study: TCR clusters were mostly donor specific.

TCRdb reprocessed the 5' RACE reads via MiXCR and lists one record per CDR3 protein. The sample yields fewer than 450,000 distinct CDR3 sequences, 20% to 25% seen once. Per germline, CDR1 LGHNA and CDR2 YNFKEQ. The CDR3 runs to 15 residues. Trimming removed 6 bases from V and 5 bases from J; junction bases left unmatched: 8. The chain links TRBV4-2 to TRBJ2-7, with TRBD2 matching over 12 bases. The clonotype was recovered from an adult woman who had mild COVID-19 (a few samples of this study predate the infection). Cell type and time point are not known. The sample taken for sequencing was PBMCs or a T cell subset sorted from them (not recorded which). In nucleotides, the CDR3 is TGTGCCAGCAGTCTACTAGCGGGGGGTCCCAACGAGCAGTACTTC. It is translated as CASSLLAGGPNEQYF.